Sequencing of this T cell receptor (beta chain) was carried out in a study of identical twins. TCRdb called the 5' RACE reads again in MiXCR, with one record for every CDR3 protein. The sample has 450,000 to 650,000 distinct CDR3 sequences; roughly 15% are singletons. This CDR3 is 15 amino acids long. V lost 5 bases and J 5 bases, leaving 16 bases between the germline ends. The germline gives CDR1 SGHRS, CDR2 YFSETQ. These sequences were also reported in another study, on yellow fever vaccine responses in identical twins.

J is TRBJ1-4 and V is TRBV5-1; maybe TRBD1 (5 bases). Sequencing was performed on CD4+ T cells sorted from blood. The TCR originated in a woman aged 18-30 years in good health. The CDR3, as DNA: TGCGCCAGCAGACGGGCGGGGCATCAGAATGAAAAACTGTTTTTT. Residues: CASRRAGHQNEKLFF.